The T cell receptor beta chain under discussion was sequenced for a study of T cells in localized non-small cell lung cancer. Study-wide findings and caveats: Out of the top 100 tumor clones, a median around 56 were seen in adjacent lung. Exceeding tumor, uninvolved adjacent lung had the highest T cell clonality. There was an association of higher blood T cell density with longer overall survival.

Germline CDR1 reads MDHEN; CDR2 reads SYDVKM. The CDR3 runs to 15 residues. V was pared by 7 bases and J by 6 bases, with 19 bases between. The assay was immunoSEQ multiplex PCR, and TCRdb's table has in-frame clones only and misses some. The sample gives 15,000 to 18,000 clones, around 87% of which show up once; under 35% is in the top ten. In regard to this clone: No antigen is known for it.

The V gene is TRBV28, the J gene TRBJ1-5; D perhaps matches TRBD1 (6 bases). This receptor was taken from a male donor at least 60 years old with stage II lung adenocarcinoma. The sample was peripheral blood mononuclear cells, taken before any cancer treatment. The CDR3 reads CASTPPGASSQPQHF. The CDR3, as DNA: TGTGCCAGCACCCCCCCGGGGGCATCTTCTCAGCCCCAGCATTTT.